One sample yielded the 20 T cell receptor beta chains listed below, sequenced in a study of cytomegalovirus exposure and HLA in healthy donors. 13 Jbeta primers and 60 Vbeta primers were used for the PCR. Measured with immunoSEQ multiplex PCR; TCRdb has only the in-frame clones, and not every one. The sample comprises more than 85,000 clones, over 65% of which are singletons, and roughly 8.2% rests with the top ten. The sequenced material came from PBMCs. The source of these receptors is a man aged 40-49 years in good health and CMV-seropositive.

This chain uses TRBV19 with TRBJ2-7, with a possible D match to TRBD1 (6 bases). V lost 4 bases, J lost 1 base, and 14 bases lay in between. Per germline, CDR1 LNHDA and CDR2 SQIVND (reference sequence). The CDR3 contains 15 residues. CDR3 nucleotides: TGTGCCAGTAGTAGCAGCTACAGGGTTTCCTACGAGCAGTACTTC. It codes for CASSSSYRVSYEQYF.

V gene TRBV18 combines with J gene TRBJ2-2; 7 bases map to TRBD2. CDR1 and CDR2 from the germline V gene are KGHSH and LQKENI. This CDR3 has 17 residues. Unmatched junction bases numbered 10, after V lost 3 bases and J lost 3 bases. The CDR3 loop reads CASSPSIFREDTGELFF. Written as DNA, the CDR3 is TGTGCCAGCTCACCCTCAATATTTCGGGAGGACACCGGGGAGCTGTTTTTT.

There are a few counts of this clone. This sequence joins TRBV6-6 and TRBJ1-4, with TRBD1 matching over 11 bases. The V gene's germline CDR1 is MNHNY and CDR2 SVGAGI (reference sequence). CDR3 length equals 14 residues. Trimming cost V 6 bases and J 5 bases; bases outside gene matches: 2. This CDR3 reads CASRRDRGNEKLFF. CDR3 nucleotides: TGTGCCAGCAGGCGGGACAGGGGGAATGAAAAACTGTTTTTT.

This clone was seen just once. CDR3: CASRRGVRETQYF. The CDR3 DNA follows: TGTGCCAGTCGGCGGGGGGTCCGTGAGACCCAGTACTTC. The genes are TRBV19 and TRBJ2-5; TRBD2 aligns across 8 bases. The junction had 7 bases not matched to a gene; V was cut back by 8 bases and J by 5 bases. The germline gives CDR1 LNHDA, CDR2 SQIVND (reference sequence). The CDR3 contains 13 residues.

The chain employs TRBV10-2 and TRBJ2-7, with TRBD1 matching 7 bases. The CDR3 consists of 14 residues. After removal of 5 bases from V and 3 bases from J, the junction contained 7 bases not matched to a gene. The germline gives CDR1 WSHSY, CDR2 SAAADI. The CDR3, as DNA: TGCGCCAGCAGTTACAGGGGAGCTGGCTACGAGCAGTACTTC. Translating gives CASSYRGAGYEQYF.

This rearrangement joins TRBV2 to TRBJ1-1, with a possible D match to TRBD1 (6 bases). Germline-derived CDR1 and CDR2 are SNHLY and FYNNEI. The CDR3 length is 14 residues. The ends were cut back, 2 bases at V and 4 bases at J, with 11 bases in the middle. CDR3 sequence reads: CASSEQTGITEAFF. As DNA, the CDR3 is TGTGCCAGCAGTGAACAAACAGGGATCACTGAAGCTTTCTTT.

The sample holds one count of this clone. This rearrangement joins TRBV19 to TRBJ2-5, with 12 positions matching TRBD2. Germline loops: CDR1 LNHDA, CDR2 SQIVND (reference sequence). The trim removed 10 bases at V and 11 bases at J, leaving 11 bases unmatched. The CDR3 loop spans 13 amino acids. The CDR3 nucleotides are TGTGCCACCACACTAGCGGGAGGTCGTGAGCAGTACTTC. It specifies CATTLAGGREQYF.

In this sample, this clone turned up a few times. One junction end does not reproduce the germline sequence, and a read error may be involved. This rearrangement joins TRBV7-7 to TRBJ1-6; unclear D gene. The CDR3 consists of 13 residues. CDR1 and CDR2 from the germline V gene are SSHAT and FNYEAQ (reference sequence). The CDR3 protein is CASSQTLISPLHF. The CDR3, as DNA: TGTGCTAGCAGCCAGACACTTATTTCACCCCTCCACTTT.

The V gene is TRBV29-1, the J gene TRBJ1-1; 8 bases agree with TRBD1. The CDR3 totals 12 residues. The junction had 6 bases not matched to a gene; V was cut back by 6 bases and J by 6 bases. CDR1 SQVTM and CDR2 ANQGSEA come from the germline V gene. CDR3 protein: CSVDRGGSEAFF. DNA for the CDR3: TGCAGCGTCGACAGGGGCGGCTCTGAAGCTTTCTTT.

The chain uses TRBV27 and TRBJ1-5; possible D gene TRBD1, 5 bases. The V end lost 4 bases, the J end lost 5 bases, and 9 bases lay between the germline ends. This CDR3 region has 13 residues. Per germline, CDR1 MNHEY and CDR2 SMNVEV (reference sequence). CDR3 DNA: TGTGCCAGCAGTTGGGGCTCTGATCAGCCCCAGCATTTT. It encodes CASSWGSDQPQHF.

The CDR3 sequence is CASGLAMTSGKTDTQYF. CDR3 in DNA: TGTGCTAGTGGTTTGGCTATGACTAGCGGGAAGACAGATACGCAGTATTTT. The rearrangement uses TRBV12-5 and TRBJ2-3; 11 nucleotides align to TRBD2. Per the germline V gene, CDR1 is LGHNT and CDR2 is FRNRAP. The CDR3 length is 17 residues. V shed 1 base and J 3 bases; nucleotides not matched to a gene: 6.

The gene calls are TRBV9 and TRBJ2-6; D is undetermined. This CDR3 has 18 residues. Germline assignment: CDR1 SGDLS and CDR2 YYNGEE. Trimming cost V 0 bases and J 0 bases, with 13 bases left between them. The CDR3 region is CASSVAQEHRSGANVLTF. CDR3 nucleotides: TGTGCCAGCAGCGTAGCTCAGGAACATCGCTCTGGGGCCAACGTCCTGACTTTC.

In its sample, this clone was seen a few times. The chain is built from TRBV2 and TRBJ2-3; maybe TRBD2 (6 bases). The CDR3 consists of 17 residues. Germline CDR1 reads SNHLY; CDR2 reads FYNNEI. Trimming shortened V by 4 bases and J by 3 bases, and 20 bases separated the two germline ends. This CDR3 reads CASSVGLPILGTDTQYF. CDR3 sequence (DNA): TGTGCCAGCAGTGTGGGACTTCCCATTCTAGGGACAGATACGCAGTATTTT.

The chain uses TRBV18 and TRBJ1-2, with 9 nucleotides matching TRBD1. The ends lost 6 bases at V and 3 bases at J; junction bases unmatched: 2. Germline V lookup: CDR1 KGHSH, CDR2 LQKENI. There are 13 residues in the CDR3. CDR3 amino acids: CASSRTGDYGYTF. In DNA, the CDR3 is TGTGCCAGCTCTCGGACAGGGGACTATGGCTACACCTTC.

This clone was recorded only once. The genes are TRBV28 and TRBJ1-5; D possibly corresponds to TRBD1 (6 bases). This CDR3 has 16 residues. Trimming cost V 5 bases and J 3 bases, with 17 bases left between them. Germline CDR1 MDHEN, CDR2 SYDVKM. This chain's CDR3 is CASSISPGHLNQPQHF. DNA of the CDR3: TGTGCCAGCAGTATTTCCCCGGGACACCTCAATCAGCCCCAGCATTTT.

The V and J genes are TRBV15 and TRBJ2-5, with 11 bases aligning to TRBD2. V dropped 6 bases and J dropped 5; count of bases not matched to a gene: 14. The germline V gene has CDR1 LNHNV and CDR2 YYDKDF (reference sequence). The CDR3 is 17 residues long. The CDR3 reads CATSPRNSGRARETQYF. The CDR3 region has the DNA TGTGCCACCAGTCCAAGGAATAGCGGGAGGGCCCGTGAGACCCAGTACTTC.

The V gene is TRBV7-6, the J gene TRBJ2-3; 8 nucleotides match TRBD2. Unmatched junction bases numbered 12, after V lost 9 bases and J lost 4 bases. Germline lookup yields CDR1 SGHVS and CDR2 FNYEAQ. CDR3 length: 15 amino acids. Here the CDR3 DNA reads TGTGCCAGTGTGCAGGGGTCGCGGGGGGCAGATACGCAGTATTTT. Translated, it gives CASVQGSRGADTQYF.

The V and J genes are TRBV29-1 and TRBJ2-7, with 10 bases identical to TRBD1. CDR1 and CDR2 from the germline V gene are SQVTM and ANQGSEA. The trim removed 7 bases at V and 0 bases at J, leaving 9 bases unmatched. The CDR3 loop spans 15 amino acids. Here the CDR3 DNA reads TGCAGCGCCGAATCCCGGACAGGGGGCTCCTACGAGCAGTACTTC. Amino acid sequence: CSAESRTGGSYEQYF.

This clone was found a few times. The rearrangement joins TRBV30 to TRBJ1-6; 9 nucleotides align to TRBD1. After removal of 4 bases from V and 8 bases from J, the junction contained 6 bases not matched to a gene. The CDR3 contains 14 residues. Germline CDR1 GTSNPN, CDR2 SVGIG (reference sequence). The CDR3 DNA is TGTGCCTGGAACGAGGGACAGGGCGATTCACCCCTCCACTTT. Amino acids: CAWNEGQGDSPLHF. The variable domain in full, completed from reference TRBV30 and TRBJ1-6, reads SQTIHQWPATLVQPVGSPLSLECTVEGTSNPNLYWYRQAAGRGLQLLFYSVGIGQISSEVPQNLSASRPQDRQFILSSKKLLLSDSGFYLCAWNEGQGDSPLHFGNGTRLTVT.

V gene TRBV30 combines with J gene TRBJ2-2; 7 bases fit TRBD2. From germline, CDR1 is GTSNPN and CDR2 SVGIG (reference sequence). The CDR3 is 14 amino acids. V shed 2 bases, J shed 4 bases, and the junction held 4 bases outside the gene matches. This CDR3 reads CAWSNGRRTGELFF. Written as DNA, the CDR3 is TGTGCCTGGAGTAACGGGAGGCGCACCGGGGAGCTGTTTTTT.